The 21 T cell receptor beta chains below were found in one sample sequenced in a study of T cells in Graves' hyperthyroidism and ophthalmopathy. The CDR3 regions of TCR beta were amplified from RNA transcripts. The primer set for the first-round RT-PCR of the TCR CDR3 was HTBI. Via MiXCR, TCRdb re-called the multiplex PCR reads, giving one row per CDR3 protein. The sample has fewer than 450,000 distinct CDR3 sequences; 13% to 15% are singletons. What was sequenced was blood. The receptors were sampled from an older woman with Graves' ophthalmopathy.

This clonotype was counted many times. J is TRBJ2-7 and V is TRBV20-1; TRBD2 agrees at 8 bases. The CDR3 consists of 15 residues. The J segment lost 6 bases and the V segment lost 3 bases, leaving 13 bases of the junction unmatched. Germline loops: CDR1 DFQATT, CDR2 SNEGSKA (reference sequence). CDR3: CSASVLAREVVEQYF. CDR3 coding DNA: TGCAGTGCTAGCGTACTAGCGCGGGAGGTGGTCGAGCAGTACTTC.

In its sample, this clonotype was seen many times. This rearrangement joins TRBV7-6 to TRBJ2-2, with D possibly TRBD2 on 5 matching bases. Germline values: CDR1 SGHVS, CDR2 FNYEAQ. Between the trimmed V and J ends, which lost 3 bases and 6 bases, there was a span of 11 bases. The CDR3 extends over 14 amino acids. The CDR3 DNA sequence: TGTGCCAGCAGCTTTGGGGTGAGGGCCGGGGAGCTGTTTTTT. The encoded protein is CASSFGVRAGELFF.

This clonotype was counted ten times or more. The chain links TRBV11-2 to TRBJ2-7; 9 bases line up with TRBD1. The CDR3 has 15 amino acids. V shed 5 bases, J shed 2 bases, and the junction held 7 bases outside the gene matches. The germline V gene has CDR1 SGHAT and CDR2 FQNNGV. CDR3 protein: CASSPLDRGPYEQYF. CDR3 DNA: TGTGCCAGCAGCCCGTTGGACAGGGGACCCTACGAGCAGTACTTC.

As concerns this clonotype: A much larger clone differs by one base, so this may be a read error. V and J are TRBV12-3 or TRBV12-4 and TRBJ2-6; D is perhaps TRBD1 (5 bases). The CDR3 has 14 amino acids. The CDR3 nucleotides read TGTGCCAGCAGCCATAGTTCTGGGGCCAACGTCCTGGCTTTC. Encoded protein: CASSHSSGANVLAF.

This clonotype showed up many times. The chain links TRBV5-1 to TRBJ2-3, with D perhaps matching TRBD2 (6 bases). Trimming stripped 2 bases from V and 2 bases from J, with 18 bases between. Looked up from germline, CDR1 is SGHRS and CDR2 is YFSETQ. This CDR3 spans 17 amino acids. CDR3 protein: CASSFRRESRVTDTQYF. The CDR3 region has the DNA TGCGCCAGCAGCTTTCGACGGGAGAGTCGGGTCACAGATACGCAGTATTTT.

The chain combines TRBV27 with TRBJ2-5, with 16 bases fitting TRBD2. Germline loops: CDR1 MNHEY, CDR2 SMNVEV (reference sequence). The V and J ends lost 8 bases and 1 base, in that order; junction bases with no gene match: 22. This CDR3 has 22 residues. CDR3 protein: CASGGGASGTSGRAGGQETQYF. CDR3 nucleotide sequence: TGTGCCAGCGGGGGGGGTGCCTCCGGGACTAGCGGGAGGGCCGGAGGCCAAGAGACCCAGTACTTC.

This clonotype was seen at least ten times. J is TRBJ2-1 and V is TRBV7-3, with 8 positions matching TRBD2. There are 16 residues in the CDR3. Looked up from germline, CDR1 is SGHTA and CDR2 is FQGTGA. The ends lost 5 bases at V and 6 bases at J; junction bases unmatched: 12. The chain's CDR3 is CASSTPLAGGVNEQFF. For the CDR3, the DNA is TGTGCCAGCAGCACTCCCCTGGCGGGAGGAGTCAATGAGCAGTTCTTC. The full variable domain, its missing parts supplied by reference TRBV7-3 and TRBJ2-1, is GAGVSQTPSNKVTEKGKYVELRCDPISGHTALYWYRQSLGQGPEFLIYFQGTGAADDSGLPNDRFFAVRPEGSVSTLKIQRTERGDSAVYLCASSTPLAGGVNEQFFGPGTRLTVL.

This clonotype occurred many times. The chain couples TRBV28 to TRBJ2-2; 12 nucleotides agree with TRBD1. There are 16 residues in the CDR3. V shed 5 bases, J shed 5 bases, and the junction held 6 bases outside the gene matches. CDR1 and CDR2 from the germline V gene are MDHEN and SYDVKM. CDR3 in amino acids: CASSPWGQGATGELFF. The CDR3, as DNA: TGTGCCAGCAGTCCGTGGGGACAGGGGGCGACCGGGGAGCTGTTTTTT.

This clonotype appeared once. This could be a read error, since a much larger clone is one nucleotide away. This chain connects TRBV7-2 to TRBJ2-5; no clear D gene. Germline V CDR1 and CDR2: SGHTA, FQGNSA. CDR3 length: 15 residues. In nucleotides, the CDR3 is TGTGCCAGCAGCCCCCGGGCGAGACAACAAGAGACCCAGTGCTTC. Its protein product is CASSPRARQQETQCF.

This clonotype was seen many times. This chain links TRBV18 with TRBJ2-4, with D unresolved. This CDR3 spans 14 amino acids. Trimming shortened V by 1 base and J by 4 bases, and 8 bases separated the two germline ends. The germline CDR1 and CDR2 sequences are KGHSH and LQKENI. CDR3: CASSPLTAKNIQYF. CDR3 bases: TGTGCCAGCTCACCACTAACAGCAAAAAACATTCAGTACTTC.

This clonotype was detected many times. The J gene is TRBJ1-5, the V gene TRBV30, with TRBD1 matching 7 bases. From germline, CDR1 is GTSNPN and CDR2 SVGIG (reference sequence). CDR3 length: 13 residues. With V trimmed by 5 bases and J by 8 bases, 9 bases remained unmatched. This CDR3 is CAWAGQTSEPQHF. The CDR3, as DNA: TGTGCCTGGGCGGGACAGACTTCAGAGCCCCAGCATTTT.

This clonotype was observed at least ten times. This rearrangement joins TRBV20-1 to TRBJ2-5; 13 nucleotides match TRBD2. This CDR3 is 18 amino acids long. V gave up 1 base and J gave up 0 bases; unmatched junction bases: 8. Germline-derived CDR1 and CDR2 are DFQATT and SNEGSKA (reference sequence). The DNA for the CDR3 is TGCAGTGCTAGAGGTGTTGGACTAGCGGGAGACTACCAAGAGACCCAGTACTTC. Its translation: CSARGVGLAGDYQETQYF.

This clonotype was picked up many times. The chain joins TRBV28 to TRBJ2-7, with 8 nucleotides matching TRBD2. This CDR3 region has 14 residues. Germline CDR1 is MDHEN and CDR2 is SYDVKM. Unmatched junction bases numbered 4, after V lost 6 bases and J lost 0 bases. As DNA, the CDR3 is TGTGCCAGCAGATCGAGCGGGGGCTCCTACGAGCAGTACTTC. The encoded protein is CASRSSGGSYEQYF.

This clonotype was counted many times. J is TRBJ1-1 and V is TRBV27; D might be TRBD1 (5 bases). The germline V gene encodes CDR1 MNHEY and CDR2 SMNVEV (reference sequence). The V gene lost 0 bases and the J gene lost 1 base, with 9 bases spanning the gap. The CDR3 spans 15 residues. The CDR3: CASSLSGLGNTEAFF. The CDR3 DNA reads as TGTGCCAGCAGTTTATCGGGGCTAGGGAACACTGAAGCTTTCTTT.

This chain links TRBV2 with TRBJ2-5; 13 positions match TRBD2. The CDR3 is 15 amino acids. Per the germline V gene, CDR1 is SNHLY and CDR2 is FYNNEI. The V and J ends lost 4 bases and 3 bases, in that order; junction bases with no gene match: 2. The CDR3 is CASSALAGGKETQYF. Here the CDR3 DNA reads TGTGCCAGCAGTGCACTAGCGGGAGGGAAAGAGACCCAGTACTTC.

This clonotype was found once. The chain is built from TRBV19 and TRBJ2-1, with 14 bases fitting TRBD2. Germline CDR1 LNHDA, CDR2 SQIVND (reference sequence). This CDR3 region has 17 residues. V lost 4 bases, J lost 2 bases, and 4 bases stayed unmatched. The CDR3 loop is CASSNPTSGGAYNEQFF. Written as DNA, the CDR3 is TGTGCCAGTAGTAACCCGACTAGCGGGGGGGCCTACAATGAGCAGTTCTTC.

The table lists this clonotype with a few counts. The CDR3 bases are TGTGCCAGCCCTGAGGGGGAGTACTACGAGCAGTACTTC. Its translation is CASPEGEYYEQYF. The rearrangement links TRBV7-2 to TRBJ2-7; possibly TRBD1 for D (6 bases). CDR3 size: 13 residues. Trimming stripped 8 bases from V and 3 bases from J, with 14 bases between. Germline V CDR1 and CDR2: SGHTA, FQGNSA.

This clonotype was found many times. This chain connects TRBV9 to TRBJ2-1; 11 bases fit TRBD2. V lost 0 bases, J lost 9 bases, and 8 bases stayed unmatched. CDR1 SGDLS and CDR2 YYNGEE come from the germline V gene. There are 16 residues in the CDR3. DNA of the CDR3: TGTGCCAGCAGCGTAGCTCCCGGGACTAGCGGAACTGAGCAGTTCTTC. This gives the protein CASSVAPGTSGTEQFF.

V gene TRBV2 combines with J gene TRBJ2-1, with unresolved D. The CDR3 is made up of 12 amino acids. With 1 base removed from V and 8 bases from J, the gap between germline ends came to 6 bases. The germline CDR1 and CDR2 sequences are SNHLY and FYNNEI. CDR3 sequence (DNA): TGTGCCAGCAGTGAAGTCGGGTATGAGCAGTTCTTC. This sequence encodes CASSEVGYEQFF. Variable domain in full (rest from reference TRBV2 and TRBJ2-1): EPEVTQTPSHQVTQMGQEVILRCVPISNHLYFYWYRQILGQKVEFLVSFYNNEISEKSEIFDDQFSVERPDGSNFTLKIRSTKLEDSAMYFCASSEVGYEQFFGPGTRLTVL.

This clonotype appeared many times. J is TRBJ2-1 and V is TRBV20-1; a possible D gene is TRBD2 (6 bases). V dropped 3 bases and J dropped 7 bases, with 16 bases sitting between them. The V gene's germline CDR1 is DFQATT and CDR2 SNEGSKA (reference sequence). This CDR3 spans 14 amino acids. Here the CDR3 DNA reads TGCAGTGCTAGCGGACCGGGACTGAGGAATGAGCAGTTCTTC. This gives the protein CSASGPGLRNEQFF.

This clonotype was observed at least ten times. CDR3 in amino acids: CASRGSDLSGNTIYF. DNA of the CDR3: TGTGCCAGCAGGGGCTCGGACCTCTCTGGAAACACCATATATTTT. The V and J genes are TRBV28 and TRBJ1-3; D remains ambiguous. Germline V gene sequence: CDR1 MDHEN, CDR2 SYDVKM. Trimming cost V 6 bases and J 0 bases, with 12 bases left between them. The CDR3 is 15 residues long.